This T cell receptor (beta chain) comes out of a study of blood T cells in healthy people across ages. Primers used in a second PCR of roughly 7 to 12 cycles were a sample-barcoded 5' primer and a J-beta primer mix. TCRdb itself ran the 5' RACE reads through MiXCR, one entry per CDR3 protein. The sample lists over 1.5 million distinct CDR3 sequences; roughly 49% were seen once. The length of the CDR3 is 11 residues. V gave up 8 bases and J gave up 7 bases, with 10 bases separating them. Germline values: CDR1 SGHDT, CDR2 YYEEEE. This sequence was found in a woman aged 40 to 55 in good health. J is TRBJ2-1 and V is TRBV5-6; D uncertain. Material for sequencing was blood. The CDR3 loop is CASKAKNEQFF. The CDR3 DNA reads TGTGCCAGTAAGGCTAAAAATGAGCAGTTCTTC.